The clone carrying this T cell receptor beta chain was seen ten or more times. As to time point: sample taken at primary tumor resection. Unsorted whole RNA of tumor, nontumor lung or frozen PBMC was sequenced. TCR cDNA molecules each carried a unique molecular identifier. One entry per CDR3 protein results from TCRdb running MiXCR on the 5' RACE reads. The sample has approximately 40,000 distinct CDR3 sequences; around 7.1% are singletons. Germline CDR1 SQVTM, CDR2 ANQGSEA. Trimming cost V 2 bases and J 5 bases, with 19 bases left between them. The CDR3 is 16 residues long. The source of the sample is a study of spatial heterogeneity in lung cancer. Study in general: Compared with alpha-chain sequences, beta-chain sequences were consistently detected in greater numbers.

This specimen was PBMCs, taken at surgery. This TCR was recovered from a female donor with early-stage non-small cell lung cancer. The chain combines TRBV29-1 with TRBJ2-1, with D perhaps assigned TRBD1 or TRBD2 (5 bases each). Here the CDR3 reads CSVEPTGYGANNEQFF. In nucleotides, the CDR3 is TGCAGCGTTGAACCCACAGGCTACGGGGCAAACAATGAGCAGTTCTTC.